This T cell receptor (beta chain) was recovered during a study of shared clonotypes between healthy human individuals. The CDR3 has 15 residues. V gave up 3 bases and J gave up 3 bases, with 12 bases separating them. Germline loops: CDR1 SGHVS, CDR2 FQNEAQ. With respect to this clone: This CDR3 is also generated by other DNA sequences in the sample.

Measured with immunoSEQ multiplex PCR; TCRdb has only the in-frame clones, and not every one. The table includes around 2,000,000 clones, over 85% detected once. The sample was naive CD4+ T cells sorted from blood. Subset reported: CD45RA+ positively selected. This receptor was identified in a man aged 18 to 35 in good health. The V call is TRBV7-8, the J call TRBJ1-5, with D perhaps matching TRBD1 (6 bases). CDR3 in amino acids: CASSLRGQPNQPQHF. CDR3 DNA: TGTGCCAGCAGCTTGAGAGGACAGCCCAATCAGCCCCAGCATTTT.